This T cell receptor beta chain was obtained from a study of blood T cells in healthy people across ages. As for the study in general: Through template switching, about one barcoded beta molecule was captured per two T cells, as measured in model experiments.

Then a second PCR, running roughly 7 to 12 cycles, was carried out with a sample-barcoded 5' primer and a J-beta primer mix. TCRdb ran MiXCR on the 5' RACE reads and lists one entry per CDR3 protein. The sample shows around 900,000 distinct CDR3 sequences, approximately 50% of them seen only once. Trimming pared 5 bases from V and 1 base from J, leaving 14 bases between. The CDR3 covers 15 residues. CDR1 and CDR2 from the germline V gene are MNHEY and SVGEGT. Sequencing was carried out using blood. This receptor was obtained from a woman aged 60-70 years in good health. The chain combines TRBV6-2 or TRBV6-3 with TRBJ2-5; tentatively, D is TRBD2 (5 bases). The CDR3: CASSPRGRGQETQYF. The CDR3 bases are TGTGCCAGCAGTCCGAGAGGACGGGGCCAAGAGACCCAGTACTTC.